This is a list of T cell receptor beta chains from one sample in a study of CD8 T cells in ankylosing spondylitis. TCRdb re-derived calls from the 5' RACE reads in MiXCR, one entry per CDR3 protein. The data hold about 300,000 distinct CDR3 sequences, with around 20% observed a single time. The sample taken for sequencing was blood, either unsorted or a sorted T cell fraction (not recorded which). Source of these receptors: a female donor with ankylosing spondylitis or in good health (not recorded which). The CDR3 runs from the conserved cysteine through the conserved F or W. The D gene is left open where the match is weak. Some rows mark clone size as missing; the rest say once, few, many or name a class of expanded clone.

TRBJ2-4,TRBV11-1,-,once,CASSLQGQGRYLKNIQYF,TGTGCCAGCAGCTTACAAGGGCAGGGACGGTACCTAAAAAACATTCAGTACTTC
TRBJ2-3,TRBV12-3/TRBV12-4,-,few,CASSFFVEWDTQYF,TGTGCCAGCAGTTTCTTTGTTGAATGGGATACGCAGTATTTT
TRBJ2-1,TRBV7-7,TRBD2,-,CASSRGSGSLLNNEQFF,TGTGCCAGCAGCCGGGGAAGCGGGAGCCTCCTGAACAATGAGCAGTTCTTC
TRBJ2-7,TRBV6-1,-,-,CASSPGGEGVYEQYF,TGTGCCAGCAGCCCAGGGGGGGAGGGAGTTTACGAGCAGTACTTC
TRBJ2-1,TRBV3-1,TRBD2,few,CASSHPGGLAGISYNEQFF,TGTGCCAGCAGCCACCCCGGGGGACTAGCGGGCATCTCCTACAATGAGCAGTTCTTC
TRBJ1-4,TRBV12-3/TRBV12-4,-,-,CASSQGTLRTNEKLFF,TGTGCCAGCAGTCAAGGGACCTTACGGACTAATGAAAAACTGTTTTTT
TRBJ2-2,TRBV27,-,-,CASSLFDPTGELFF,TGTGCCAGCAGTTTATTCGATCCTACCGGGGAGCTGTTTTTT
TRBJ2-1,TRBV7-2,TRBD2,-,CASSFRLAGNNEQFF,TGTGCCAGCAGCTTCAGACTAGCGGGAAACAATGAGCAGTTCTTC
TRBJ1-2,TRBV7-3,-,few,CASSLTRGWHGYTF,TGTGCCAGCAGCTTAACCAGGGGATGGCATGGCTACACCTTC
TRBJ2-3,TRBV10-3,-,-,CAISGYYPASSNTDTQYF,TGTGCCATCAGTGGTTACTATCCGGCTAGCAGTAACACAGATACGCAGTATTTT
TRBJ2-7,TRBV20-1,TRBD1,few,CSARDPGRGQNEQYF,TGCAGTGCTAGAGATCCAGGCAGGGGGCAGAACGAGCAGTACTTC
TRBJ2-7,TRBV2,-,-,CASSTKRRTAMYF,TGTGCCAGCAGTACCAAAAGGAGGACAGCTATGTACTTC
TRBJ1-5,TRBV4-3,-,few,CASSPELNQPQHF,TGCGCCAGCAGCCCAGAGCTCAATCAGCCCCAGCATTTT
TRBJ2-5,TRBV7-2,TRBD2,many,CASSFGLAGRGETQYF,TGTGCCAGCAGCTTCGGACTAGCGGGAAGAGGCGAGACCCAGTACTTC
TRBJ2-3,TRBV20-1,-,few,CSANVPGPITDTQYF,TGCAGTGCTAACGTACCAGGTCCAATCACAGATACGCAGTATTTT
TRBJ2-1,TRBV7-9,-,many,CASSLSPPRYNEQFF,TGTGCCAGCAGCTTATCTCCCCCGAGGTACAATGAGCAGTTCTTC
TRBJ2-2,TRBV6-1,TRBD1,-,CASRGRGLIDTGELFF,TGTGCCAGCAGAGGAAGGGGGCTGATCGACACCGGGGAGCTGTTTTTT
TRBJ2-3,TRBV7-2,-,-,CASSQDWGPDTQYF,TGTGCCAGCAGCCAAGACTGGGGTCCGGATACGCAGTATTTT
TRBJ1-5,TRBV7-2,TRBD1,few,CASSSGQGENQPQHF,TGTGCCAGCAGCTCGGGACAGGGGGAGAATCAGCCCCAGCATTTT